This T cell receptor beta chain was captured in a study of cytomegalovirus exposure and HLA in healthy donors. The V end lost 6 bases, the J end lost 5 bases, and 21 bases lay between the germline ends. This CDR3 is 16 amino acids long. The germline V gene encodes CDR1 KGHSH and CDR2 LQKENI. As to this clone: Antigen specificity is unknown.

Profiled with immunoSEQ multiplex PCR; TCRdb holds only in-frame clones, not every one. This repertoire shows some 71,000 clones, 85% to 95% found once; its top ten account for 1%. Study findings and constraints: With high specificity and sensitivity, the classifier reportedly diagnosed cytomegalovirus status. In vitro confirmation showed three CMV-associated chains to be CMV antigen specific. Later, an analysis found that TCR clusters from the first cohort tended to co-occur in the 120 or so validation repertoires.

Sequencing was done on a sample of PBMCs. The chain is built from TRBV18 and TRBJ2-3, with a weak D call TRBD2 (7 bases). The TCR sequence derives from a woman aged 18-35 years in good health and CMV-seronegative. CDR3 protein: CASSPPGAGEEDTQYF. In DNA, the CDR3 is TGTGCCAGCTCCCCTCCGGGGGCGGGAGAAGAAGATACGCAGTATTTT.